This TCR beta chain was sequenced for a study of shared clonotypes between healthy human individuals. Study-level information: Researchers assigned three CD4 naive, three CD4 memory, two CD8 naive and one CD8 memory plate to each donor. Study-wide results and caveats: Generally, naive subsets came out with larger estimated richness than memory subsets.

Germline V lookup: CDR1 SGHRS, CDR2 YFSETQ. V was clipped by 4 bases and J by 2 bases, with 10 bases between them. The CDR3 spans 13 residues. Sorted-subset replicate PCR reactions contained 150 to 200 ng DNA, corresponding to 29,000 or so T cell genomes. Generated by immunoSEQ multiplex PCR, the TCRdb table keeps only in-frame clones and is missing some. The profile covers 850,000 to 1,200,000 clones, with more than 65% appearing a single time and about 1.5% taken by the ten largest. The sample holds one count of this clone. Its cognate antigen is unknown. The sequence derives from a man younger than 35 in good health. V and J are TRBV5-1 and TRBJ2-7; D is perhaps TRBD2 (6 bases). The sequenced sample was memory CD4+ T cells sorted from blood. Stated subset: CD45RA-negative fraction. The CDR3 protein is CASSPGTPYEQYF. CDR3 DNA sequence: TGCGCCAGCAGCCCCGGGACTCCCTACGAGCAGTACTTC. Full variable domain (remainder filled in from reference TRBV5-1 and TRBJ2-7): KAGVTQTPRYLIKTRGQQVTLSCSPISGHRSVSWYQQTPGQGLQFLFEYFSETQRNKGNFPGRFSGRQFSNSRSEMNVSTLELGDSALYLCASSPGTPYEQYFGPGTRLTVT.